Only a few counts were recorded for the clone carrying this T cell receptor beta chain. This CDR3 region has 17 residues. Germline V gives CDR1 MDHEN, CDR2 SYDVKM. V was shortened by 3 bases and J by 1 base, with 13 bases between the two germline ends. The sample originates from a study of blood T cell repertoires in COVID-19. Across the whole study: The United States, Italy and Spain supplied acute and convalescent COVID-19 samples.

In the authors' workflow: Estimates of nucleated cell counts were drawn from the amplification of reference gene primers. Using immunoSEQ multiplex PCR, the repertoire was profiled, and TCRdb retains in-frame clones only, with some absent. V, J and clone size are those of that table, while D and trimming were read from the DNA. The sample has 200,000 to 300,000 clones, around four fifths seen once. What was sequenced was peripheral blood. The TCR was taken from a man aged 55 to 70 with acute or convalescent COVID-19. The gene calls are TRBV28 and TRBJ2-6, with D unclear. For the CDR3, the DNA is TGTGCCAGCAGTTTTGGCGGAACCTGGTCTGGGGCCAACGTCCTGACTTTC. Amino acids: CASSFGGTWSGANVLTF.